This TCR beta chain was found in a study of blood T cell repertoires in COVID-19. Study context: The study drew acute and convalescent COVID-19 samples from the United States, Italy and Spain. PBMCs, B-cell-depleted T cells, or T cells were the source of the cDNA or gDNA that made up the material.

Seattle participants joined during active infection and were tracked over time. CDR3 length equals 15 residues. J lost 3 bases, V lost 3 bases, and 7 bases had no gene match. Germline V lookup: CDR1 SGHRS, CDR2 YFSETQ. Source study methods: Using reference gene primer amplification, nucleated cell counts were estimated. Profiled with immunoSEQ multiplex PCR; TCRdb holds only in-frame clones, not every one. The V and J calls and the clone size are those of that table, but D and trimming were determined from the DNA. This sample has just over 300,000 clones, with 89% found just once. The sequenced material came from peripheral blood. The J gene is TRBJ1-1, the V gene TRBV5-1; 8 bases agree with TRBD1. The clonotype originates from a woman under 40 with COVID-19, enrolled during active disease. This CDR3 reads CASSSPSQGDTEAFF. CDR3 DNA sequence: TGCGCCAGCAGCTCTCCGTCACAGGGGGACACTGAAGCTTTCTTT.